This TCR beta chain was documented in a study of T cells in Graves' hyperthyroidism and ophthalmopathy (dated by TCRdb to the late 2010s). Regarding the complete study: Peripheral blood samples were taken at the time of initial diagnosis, prior to any treatment. To identify distinguishing TCR V-J signatures, a discovery cohort of around 100 patients was used, comprising 40 to 45 with Graves' ophthalmopathy and 57 with stable Graves' hyperthyroidism. In six Graves' hyperthyroidism patients, the study also compared T-cell repertoires from thyroid tissue with T-cell repertoires from blood. Following sampling, methimazole starting at 30 mg daily was given to hyperthyroidism patients, and high-dose intravenous methylprednisolone was given to ophthalmopathy patients. An independent validation cohort of under 20 hyperthyroidism patients and some 15 patients who later progressed to ophthalmopathy tested prospective prediction of ophthalmopathy. The 75 to 100 discovery patients were randomly split 7:3 into training and test sets. The paper reports TCR Vbeta CDR3 sequencing of roughly 140 peripheral blood samples: approximately 41 ophthalmopathy, roughly 74 hyperthyroidism and 17 progressor patients.

From the germline V gene, CDR1 is MNHEY and CDR2 is SVGAGI. The CDR3 starts with the cysteine, ends with the phenylalanine, and has 16 residues. This entry keeps only the CDR3 DNA: 48 bases, framed from base 1. TCR beta CDR3 regions were amplified from RNA transcripts. The first round of RT-PCR for the TCR CDR3 was performed with the HTBI primer set and the Qiagen OneStep RT-PCR kit. A second multiplex PCR round built the libraries, followed by size selection and purification. Libraries were sequenced paired-end with 100 bp reads on an Illumina HiSeq2000. The study's own analysis went as follows. Raw data were processed with SOAPnuke, discarding reads with adapters, uncalled bases, mean Phred below 15, or no exact constant-primer or identifier match. High-quality paired reads were merged with COPE v1.2.5, and unique nucleotide sequences were defined as clonotypes. MiTCR v1.1 was used to align the clonotypes against IMGT TRBV, TRBD and TRBJ reference segments. The analysis included only V-J combinations with a frequency above 0.0001, which together covered approximately 99% of the repertoires. A TCS score was defined as the ratio of F50 (clonal expansion) to E x V (chaos), with BLOSUM62-based TCRdist applied between CDR3 peptides within each V-J. Welch's t-statistics and random forest reduced fewer than 550 V-J features to roughly 13, which were used in a naive Bayes classifier (R e1071). The raw public reads went through TCRdb reprocessing: fastp at Q25, MiXCR clone calling, in-frame beta chains kept. CDR3 protein sequences are deduplicated, and each keeps its most common genes and DNA. TCRdb's processing, not the authors' own work, is the source of the V and J calls. In all, the sample holds about 360,000 distinct CDR3 sequences, and about 18% of those were seen once. Approximately 4% of the sample comes from the top ten.

This clonotype was recorded a few times. The clone's antigen remains unknown. One junction end does not reproduce the germline sequence, and a read error may be involved. Graves' hyperthyroidism was defined as stable when no progression to ophthalmopathy occurred over 18 months of follow-up. Hyperthyroidism patients were newly diagnosed, with disease duration under 2 months, and aged 18 to 65 years. Any patient with an uncontrolled infection, another autoimmune disease, pregnancy or lactation was excluded. Diagnoses were established on the basis of clinical symptoms, serum thyroxine and TRAb, thyroid ultrasound, and orbital computed tomography. Ficoll-Paque density gradient centrifugation was used to isolate PBMCs from 8.5 to 10 ml of fresh peripheral blood. Total RNA was extracted using Trizol reagent, and RNA quality was assessed on an Agilent 2100 Bioanalyzer. The research as a whole found: No statistical method was used to fix the sample size in advance, and group allocation was not hidden from the investigators. In cross-validation, a model built on a 13 V-J signature told ophthalmopathy apart from stable hyperthyroidism with approximately 90% sensitivity and around 84% specificity, and in testing the same model reached 80%/75%. During validation, the model predicted progression to ophthalmopathy a median of about 6.5 months ahead of onset, with around 65% sensitivity and about 75% specificity. Most expanded thyroid clonotypes (frequency above 0.001) were also found in blood, which suggests that blood repertoires may mirror thyroid immune responses.

The receptor chain draws on TRBV6-5 and TRBJ2-5, with the D gene not clear enough to name. The receptor was derived from a woman younger than 30 with Graves' hyperthyroidism. Sequenced: blood. The DNA sequence reads TGTGCCAGCAGTTACTCGCCGGGTTCGGGCCAAGAGACCAAGTACTTC. Translated, it reads CASSYSPGSGQETKYF.